The 2 T cell receptor beta chains below were found in one sample sequenced in a study of beta chain features in type 1 diabetes. Reverse transcribing all isolated RNA meant expressed TCRB transcripts were sequenced. Produced via immunoSEQ multiplex PCR; TCRdb's table is partial and in-frame only. The sample shows around 150,000 clones, under 9.5% of them seen only once. The sequenced sample was central memory CD4+ T cells from blood. These receptors were obtained from a man younger than 35 in good health.

This clone was seen more than once but under ten times. The chain has TRBV5-1 and TRBJ1-3, with D hard to call. Looked up from germline, CDR1 is SGHRS and CDR2 is YFSETQ. There are 13 residues in the CDR3. V was clipped by 4 bases and J by 2 bases, with 7 bases between them. This chain's CDR3 is CASSAGPGNTIYF. DNA of the CDR3: TGCGCCAGCAGCGCGGGTCCTGGAAACACCATATATTTT.

The rearrangement uses TRBV7-8 and TRBJ1-6, with D possibly matching TRBD1 (5 bases). Per the germline V gene, CDR1 is SGHVS and CDR2 is FQNEAQ. CDR3 size: 16 residues. The germline V and J ends were trimmed by 7 bases and 9 bases, with 22 bases remaining between them. In DNA form, the CDR3 reads TGTGCCAGCACCATAGCTGGGGGGGGAGCCGGTTCACCCCTCCACTTT. Translated, it gives CASTIAGGGAGSPLHF.